The 9 T cell receptor beta chains below all came from one sample that was sequenced in a study of shared clonotypes between healthy human individuals. The protocol was immunoSEQ multiplex PCR, while the TCRdb copy is restricted to in-frame clones and leaves out a portion. The sample consists of about 2.4 million clones, 93% of them appearing once. The sequenced sample consisted of naive CD4+ T cells from PBMCs. Subset described: CD45RA+ positively selected. The receptors were sampled from a man aged 18 to 35 in good health. Some clones in this sample may be carry-over from other donors' samples.

This chain connects TRBV15 to TRBJ2-2, with D uncertain. The CDR3 has 14 residues. Germline-derived CDR1 and CDR2 are LNHNV and YYDKDF (reference sequence). The V end lost 1 base, the J end lost 5 bases, and 8 bases lay between the germline ends. DNA of the CDR3: TGTGCCACCAGCAGAGTTCGGAGAACCGGGGAGCTGTTTTTT. Translating gives CATSRVRRTGELFF.

The chain employs TRBV15 and TRBJ2-1; 12 bases are a match to TRBD2. After removal of 3 bases from V and 7 bases from J, the junction contained 16 bases not matched to a gene. This CDR3 is built from 19 residues. Germline CDR1 reads LNHNV; CDR2 reads YYDKDF (reference sequence). The CDR3 DNA follows: TGTGCCACCAGCAGGGGGGACAGGAGACTAGCGGGAGTACCTAATGAGCAGTTCTTC. Translating it yields CATSRGDRRLAGVPNEQFF.

This chain uses TRBV6-4 with TRBJ1-2, with no clear D. Germline CDR1 is MRHNA and CDR2 is SNTAGT. This CDR3 contains 13 residues. Trimming shortened V by 2 bases and J by 12 bases, and 16 bases separated the two germline ends. The CDR3 loop is CASSDHTPSDNTF. The CDR3 DNA reads as TGTGCCAGCAGTGACCACACCCCATCGGATAACACCTTC.

The rearrangement links TRBV5-1 to TRBJ2-2, with D unresolved. V lost 2 bases and J lost 1, with 12 bases in between. CDR1 and CDR2 from the germline V gene are SGHRS and YFSETQ. CDR3 size: 16 residues. CDR3 nucleotides: TGCGCCAGCAGCTTAAGGGCCCCGGGGAACACCGGGGAGCTGTTTTTT. This translates into CASSLRAPGNTGELFF.

V usage is TRBV19 and J usage is TRBJ2-1; 9 bases agree with TRBD2. The CDR3 has 16 residues. Germline V lookup: CDR1 LNHDA, CDR2 SQIVND (reference sequence). Trimming cost V 5 bases and J 8 bases; bases outside gene matches: 13. CDR3 in DNA: TGTGCCAGTAGTGTTACCGTCGCGGGAGGGCAGTATGAGCAGTTCTTC. Amino acid sequence: CASSVTVAGGQYEQFF.

With regard to this clone: This CDR3 fails to terminate in the conserved phenylalanine or tryptophan, so it likely reflects a read error. The DNA is omitted, as the CDR3 cannot be located on it reliably, and the CDR3 follows TCRdb's listing. V gene TRBV5-3 combines with J gene TRBJ2-4; TRBD1, the table's D call, was not compared with the DNA. TRBV5-3 is recorded as an ORF, its role being uncertain. The CDR3 has 10 amino acids, counting both end residues. CDR3 sequence: CARRFLYRDI.

In regard to this clone: Other DNA sequences of this sample code for an identical CDR3. The CDR3 sequence: CAWSVNTEAFF. CDR3 coding DNA: TGTGCCTGGAGTGTAAACACTGAAGCTTTCTTT. The V call is TRBV30, the J call TRBJ1-1; D gene uncertain. CDR1 is GTSNPN and CDR2 is SVGIG in the germline V gene (reference sequence). V was clipped by 0 bases and J by 2 bases, with 1 base between them. The CDR3 contains 11 residues.

The gene calls are TRBV5-1 and TRBJ2-1; D is uncertain. V was shortened by 3 bases and J by 5 bases, with 9 bases between the two germline ends. Germline V gene data show CDR1 as SGHRS and CDR2 as YFSETQ. The CDR3 covers 13 residues. CDR3 residues: CASSSQRHNEQFF. CDR3 nucleotide sequence: TGCGCCAGCAGCTCCCAGCGCCACAATGAGCAGTTCTTC.

As to this clone: The same CDR3 also results from other DNA sequences found in this sample. This rearrangement joins TRBV28 to TRBJ1-4; D is possibly TRBD1 (5 bases). The CDR3 runs 15 residues. Germline CDR1 reads MDHEN; CDR2 reads SYDVKM. The V end was cut by 4 bases, the J end by 4 bases, with 13 bases between. The CDR3 DNA reads TGTGCCAGCAGTTCCCCCGGGACGGGTAATGAAAAACTGTTTTTT. Encoded protein: CASSSPGTGNEKLFF.